The 7 T cell receptor beta chains in this list originate from one sample, sequenced in a study of Ad26.COV2.S vaccination and SARS-CoV-2 variants. Here immunoSEQ multiplex PCR was the method, and the copy in TCRdb shows in-frame clones only, minus some. The table has 200,000 to 300,000 clones, 88% seen once; the top ten hold approximately 12%. The treatment: about 20 received Ad26.COV2.S at low or high dose, single or two shots; roughly five received placebo; per-sample allocation not given. Material that was analyzed had been drawn on day 63 after the first vaccine or placebo injection. Sample: peripheral blood, taken in a trial of Ad26.COV2.S vaccine versus placebo. The receptors come from a person between 18 and 65 years old who received the Ad26.COV2.S COVID-19 vaccine or a placebo.

This chain joins TRBV6-5 and TRBJ2-5; D uncertain. Germline CDR1 reads MNHEY; CDR2 reads SVGAGI. V was pared by 0 bases and J by 5 bases, with 7 bases between. The CDR3 consists of 13 residues. Here the CDR3 DNA reads TGTGCCAGCAGTTACTCGATCTGGGAGACCCAGTACTTC. Amino acid sequence: CASSYSIWETQYF.

This clone was counted only a few times. The CDR3 loop reads CASSGESGSTDTQYF. CDR3 nucleotide sequence: TGTGCCAGCAGCGGTGAGAGCGGGAGCACAGATACGCAGTATTTT. The V and J genes are TRBV7-2 and TRBJ2-3, with D tentatively TRBD2 (6 bases). The ends were cut back, 5 bases at V and 0 bases at J, with 12 bases in the middle. Per the germline V gene, CDR1 is SGHTA and CDR2 is FQGNSA. The CDR3 is 15 residues long.

The genes are TRBV4-3 and TRBJ2-3; D remains unclear. Germline values: CDR1 LGHNA, CDR2 YSLEER. Trimming removed 1 base from V and 3 bases from J, with 8 bases in between. The CDR3 is made up of 14 amino acids. The CDR3 protein is CASSQAKATDTQYF. The CDR3 DNA reads as TGCGCCAGCAGCCAAGCGAAGGCAACAGATACGCAGTATTTT.

The chain carries TRBV15 and TRBJ1-1, with D uncertain. The CDR3 consists of 12 residues. From germline, CDR1 is LNHNV and CDR2 YYDKDF (reference sequence). V was shortened by 5 bases and J by 8 bases, with 12 bases between the two germline ends. CDR3 sequence reads: CATSASGLEAFF. DNA of the CDR3: TGTGCCACCAGCGCCTCTGGACTAGAAGCTTTCTTT.

CDR3 sequence: CASSPPVGSYEQYF. Here the CDR3 DNA reads TGTGCCAGCTCACCGCCCGTCGGGTCCTACGAGCAGTACTTC. V usage is TRBV18 and J usage is TRBJ2-7; D is unclear. Trimming took 3 bases from V and 1 from J, leaving 10 bases between them. The germline gives CDR1 KGHSH, CDR2 LQKENI. CDR3 length: 14 amino acids.

The CDR3 DNA sequence: TGCGCCAGCAGCCAAGATCTTCTATGGGAGTCTAACTATGGCTACACCTTC. This encodes CASSQDLLWESNYGYTF. This chain uses TRBV4-3 with TRBJ1-2, with D unclear. CDR3 length equals 17 residues. Trimming removed 0 bases at V and 0 bases at J, with 14 bases between. The germline gives CDR1 LGHNA, CDR2 YSLEER.

V gene TRBV7-9 combines with J gene TRBJ1-4; maybe TRBD1 (5 bases). This CDR3 region has 13 residues. CDR1 and CDR2 (germline): SEHNR, FQNEAQ (reference sequence). V was cut by 1 base and J by 10 bases, with 10 bases left in between. In nucleotides, the CDR3 is TGTGCCAGCAGCTTAGAAGGGGCAGGAAAACTGTTTTTT. Protein sequence: CASSLEGAGKLFF.